One T cell receptor (beta chain) is described in this entry. As yet, its antigen is unknown. This record comes from a study of cytomegalovirus exposure and HLA in healthy donors. Study-wide results and limits: TRBV6-2, TRBV6-3 and other indistinguishable V segments were excluded.

Primers: 60 Vbeta forward and 13 Jbeta reverse. TCRdb's table, derived via immunoSEQ multiplex PCR, lists solely in-frame clones and lacks some. The sample contains under 200,000 clones, around three quarters of which appear only once. This CDR3 spans 15 amino acids. The germline V gene encodes CDR1 SEHNR and CDR2 FQNEAQ (reference sequence). Germline trimming cut 4 bases from V and 9 bases from J; bases unmatched to any gene: 10. Sample: PBMCs. The sequence was obtained from a woman aged 45 to 65 in good health and CMV-seronegative. The rearrangement joins TRBV7-9 to TRBJ2-7, with 12 bases lining up with TRBD2. In DNA form, the CDR3 reads TGTGCCAGCAGCTCCGACCTAGCGGGAGGGCCGGTGCAGTACTTC. It yields the protein CASSSDLAGGPVQYF.